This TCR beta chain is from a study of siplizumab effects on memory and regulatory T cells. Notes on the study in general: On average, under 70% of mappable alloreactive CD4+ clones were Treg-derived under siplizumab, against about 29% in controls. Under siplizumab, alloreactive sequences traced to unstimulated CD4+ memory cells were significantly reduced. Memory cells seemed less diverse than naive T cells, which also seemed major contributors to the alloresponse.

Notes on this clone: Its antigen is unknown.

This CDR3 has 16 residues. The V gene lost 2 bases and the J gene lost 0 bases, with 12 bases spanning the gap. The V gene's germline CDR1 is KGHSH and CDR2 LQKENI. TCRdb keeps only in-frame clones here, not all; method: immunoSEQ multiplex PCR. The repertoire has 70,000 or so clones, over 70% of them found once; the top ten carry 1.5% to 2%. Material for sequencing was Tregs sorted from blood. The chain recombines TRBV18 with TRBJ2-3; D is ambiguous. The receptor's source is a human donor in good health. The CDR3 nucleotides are TGTGCCAGCTCACCAAAATTCGGCAGGAGCACAGATACGCAGTATTTT. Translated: CASSPKFGRSTDTQYF.